The 16 T cell receptor beta chains below were found in one sample sequenced in a study of T cell responses to AZD1222 COVID-19 vaccine. Data came from immunoSEQ multiplex PCR; TCRdb stores just in-frame clones and leaves some out. Here the sample spans approximately 150,000 clones, approximately 89% being singletons. Source: peripheral blood, taken on day 0 of AZD1222 vaccination. The receptor set was obtained from an adult in good health.

This clone was seen a few times. V and J are TRBV14 and TRBJ1-6; the D is unclear. V was trimmed by 4 bases and J by 10 bases, leaving 14 bases between them. The CDR3 consists of 14 residues. Germline values: CDR1 SGHDN, CDR2 FVKESK. Written as DNA, the CDR3 is TGTGCCAGCAGCCCCTGGGCGGCTGGGTCACCCCTCCACTTT. This sequence encodes CASSPWAAGSPLHF.

As DNA, the CDR3 is TGTGCCAGCAGTTACTCGACTGCGACCGGGGAGCTGTTTTTT. It translates to CASSYSTATGELFF. The chain is built from TRBV6-2 or TRBV6-3 and TRBJ2-2; D is uncertain. Deletions cut 0 bases from V and 5 bases from J, with 7 bases between. CDR1 and CDR2 from the germline V gene are MNHEY and SVGEGT. The CDR3 is made up of 14 amino acids.

The CDR3 nucleotides are TGTGCCAGCAGTAACTATTTACAGGGCTCTGGAAACACCATATATTTT. Its translation is CASSNYLQGSGNTIYF. This chain links TRBV6-5 with TRBJ1-3, with D maybe TRBD1 (6 bases). V lost 5 bases, J lost 0 bases, and 14 bases lay in between. Germline V gene data show CDR1 as MNHEY and CDR2 as SVGAGI. The CDR3 consists of 16 residues.

This clone was seen a single time. J is TRBJ2-3 and V is TRBV6-1, with TRBD2 as a possible D gene (6 bases). Germline values: CDR1 MNHNS, CDR2 SASEGT. V gave up 4 bases and J gave up 0 bases, with 17 bases separating them. The CDR3 is made up of 17 amino acids. The CDR3 loop is CASSGAPGTGSTDTQYF. The CDR3, as DNA: TGTGCCAGCAGTGGGGCCCCCGGGACTGGAAGCACAGATACGCAGTATTTT.

The table lists this clone with a few counts. This chain uses TRBV25-1 with TRBJ1-1, with D perhaps matching TRBD1 (5 bases). The CDR3 loop spans 13 amino acids. The V end lost 6 bases, the J end lost 7 bases, and 15 bases lay between the germline ends. The germline CDR1 and CDR2 sequences are MGHDK and SYGVNS. In DNA, the CDR3 is TGTGCCAGCAGGGAGGACCGGGACCGTGAAGCTTTCTTT. It is translated as CASREDRDREAFF.

This chain joins TRBV2 and TRBJ2-7, with 12 bases aligning to TRBD2. The trim removed 8 bases at V and 2 bases at J, leaving 4 bases unmatched. This CDR3 is built from 14 residues. Germline V gives CDR1 SNHLY, CDR2 FYNNEI. The CDR3 DNA reads TGTGCCAGCTCGCGACTAGCGGGGGCCTACGAGCAGTACTTC. Translated, it gives CASSRLAGAYEQYF.

J is TRBJ2-3 and V is TRBV29-1; D gene unclear. There are 15 residues in the CDR3. Germline CDR1 reads SQVTM; CDR2 reads ANQGSEA. Trimming removed 3 bases at V and 0 bases at J, with 13 bases between. The CDR3 bases are TGCAGCGTTGATTCCGCCAGATCTAGCACAGATACGCAGTATTTT. Encoded protein: CSVDSARSSTDTQYF.

The genes are TRBV6-5 and TRBJ2-4; D is unresolved. CDR3 size: 13 residues. Germline V CDR1 and CDR2: MNHEY, SVGAGI. V lost 0 bases and J 5 bases, leaving 5 bases between the germline ends. The CDR3 DNA reads TGTGCCAGCAGTTACTCGACCGAAAACATTCAGTACTTC. Protein sequence: CASSYSTENIQYF.

The V gene is TRBV4-3, the J gene TRBJ2-3; 7 bases are shared with TRBD1. From germline, CDR1 is LGHNA and CDR2 YSLEER. The trim removed 2 bases at V and 4 bases at J, leaving 6 bases unmatched. The CDR3 covers 15 residues. The CDR3 DNA sequence: TGCGCCAGCAGCCAATTAACAGGGGTGGCAGATACGCAGTATTTT. The encoded protein is CASSQLTGVADTQYF.

The chain has TRBV24-1 and TRBJ1-4, with a possible D match to TRBD1 (6 bases). With 4 bases removed from V and 11 bases from J, the gap between germline ends came to 22 bases. Germline assignment: CDR1 KGHDR and CDR2 SFDVKD. The CDR3 has 16 amino acids. CDR3 protein: CATSDVREGEAKKLFF. The CDR3 DNA follows: TGTGCCACCAGTGACGTCAGGGAGGGGGAAGCGAAGAAACTGTTTTTT.

V usage is TRBV14 and J usage is TRBJ1-2; 12 bases map to TRBD1. The CDR3 totals 17 residues. V lost 0 bases and J lost 2; bases outside the gene matches: 4. Germline V gives CDR1 SGHDN, CDR2 FVKESK. CDR3 in DNA: TGTGCCAGCAGCCAAGATCGCGGGACAGGGGGCAACTATGGCTACACCTTC. It yields the protein CASSQDRGTGGNYGYTF.

The chain joins TRBV6-6 to TRBJ2-1, with unresolved D. CDR3 length: 11 residues. Per the germline V gene, CDR1 is MNHNY and CDR2 is SVGAGI (reference sequence). V was pared by 0 bases and J by 9 bases, with 3 bases between. The DNA for the CDR3 is TGTGCCAGCAGTTACTCTGGTGAGCAGTTCTTC. This sequence encodes CASSYSGEQFF.

The chain is built from TRBV6-2 or TRBV6-3 and TRBJ1-3, with 8 positions matching TRBD1. This CDR3 region has 18 residues. The germline gives CDR1 MNHEY, CDR2 SVGEGT. Trimming took 3 bases from V and 4 from J; bases not matched to a gene: 14. The CDR3 DNA reads as TGTGCCAGCAGTTATCGCTCCGGGACAGGCGGCACAGGAAACACCATATATTTT. It is translated as CASSYRSGTGGTGNTIYF.

This chain connects TRBV29-1 to TRBJ2-3, with 7 bases matching TRBD2. V lost 5 bases and J lost 4; bases outside the gene matches: 12. There are 15 residues in the CDR3. Germline-derived CDR1 and CDR2 are SQVTM and ANQGSEA. The CDR3 loop is CSVTRGLAEADTQYF. The CDR3 nucleotides are TGCAGCGTTACGCGGGGTCTAGCGGAGGCAGATACGCAGTATTTT.

The chain has TRBV19 and TRBJ2-6, with D possibly matching TRBD2 (6 bases). CDR3 length equals 17 residues. Germline V gene lookup returns CDR1 LNHDA and CDR2 SQIVND (reference sequence). Trimming removed 5 bases from V and 0 bases from J, with 14 bases in between. Here the CDR3 reads CASSSGGTFSGANVLTF. CDR3 in DNA: TGTGCCAGTAGTTCCGGAGGGACGTTCTCTGGGGCCAACGTCCTGACTTTC.

This chain connects TRBV11-2 to TRBJ1-1; 7 bases fit TRBD1. With V trimmed by 8 bases and J by 2 bases, 5 bases remained unmatched. Per germline, CDR1 SGHAT and CDR2 FQNNGV. CDR3 length: 13 amino acids. The DNA of the CDR3 is TGTGCCAGCTCTGGACAGGCCAACACTGAAGCTTTCTTT. Encoded protein: CASSGQANTEAFF.